This is a list of T cell receptor beta chains from one sample in a study of CD8 T cells in ankylosing spondylitis. TCRdb fed the 5' RACE reads into MiXCR, producing one record per CDR3 protein. The sample consists of fewer than 550,000 distinct CDR3 sequences, approximately 5% of them appearing once. The sequenced material came from blood, either unsorted or a sorted T cell fraction (not recorded which). The receptors originated from a male donor with ankylosing spondylitis. Each CDR3 is given with its conserved first and last residue. The order of the fields is D gene, J gene, V gene, clone size, CDR3 DNA, CDR3 protein. D genes are given only for firm matches. A row's size may be missing; if present it is once, few, many or a size class.

d_call: TRBD1; j_call: TRBJ2-1; v_call: TRBV7-9; clone_size: .; cdr3_nt: TGTGCCAGCAGCCCTCCCGGGACAGGGCTGAATGAGCAGTTCTTC; cdr3_aa: CASSPPGTGLNEQFF
d_call: .; j_call: TRBJ2-7; v_call: TRBV6-2/TRBV6-3; clone_size: many; cdr3_nt: TGTGCCAGCAGTTTTGCGGGATTCTACGAGCAGTACTTC; cdr3_aa: CASSFAGFYEQYF
d_call: TRBD1; j_call: TRBJ1-1; v_call: TRBV9; clone_size: many; cdr3_nt: TGTGCCAGCAGCGCAGACGGGACAGCCCACACTGAAGCTTTCTTT; cdr3_aa: CASSADGTAHTEAFF
d_call: .; j_call: TRBJ1-1; v_call: TRBV27; clone_size: many; cdr3_nt: TGTGCCAGCCAGATCGGAAAGGGTCACACTGAAGCTTTCTTT; cdr3_aa: CASQIGKGHTEAFF
d_call: .; j_call: TRBJ2-3; v_call: TRBV5-1; clone_size: many; cdr3_nt: TGCGCCAGCAGCCCTGGCCTAGCCCCAAGCACAGATACGCAGTATTTT; cdr3_aa: CASSPGLAPSTDTQYF
d_call: .; j_call: TRBJ1-3; v_call: TRBV7-9; clone_size: many; cdr3_nt: TGTGCCAGCAGCGCTCCAGGGAGTGCTGGAAACACCATATATTTT; cdr3_aa: CASSAPGSAGNTIYF
d_call: TRBD1; j_call: TRBJ2-6; v_call: TRBV7-2; clone_size: .; cdr3_nt: TGTGCCAGCAGCCCTCAGGGGGCTGGGGCCAACGTCCTGACTTTC; cdr3_aa: CASSPQGAGANVLTF
d_call: .; j_call: TRBJ1-4; v_call: TRBV7-9; clone_size: many; cdr3_nt: TGTGCCAGCAGCTTTATCCAGGGAGGCCTGAATGAAAAACTGTTTTTT; cdr3_aa: CASSFIQGGLNEKLFF
d_call: .; j_call: TRBJ2-2; v_call: TRBV29-1; clone_size: many; cdr3_nt: TGCAGCGTTGGAAACAGAACGAACACCGGGGAGCTGTTTTTT; cdr3_aa: CSVGNRTNTGELFF
d_call: TRBD2; j_call: TRBJ2-7; v_call: TRBV6-1; clone_size: many; cdr3_nt: TGTGCCAGCGGGGGGGAAGAGTCCTACGAGCAGTACTTC; cdr3_aa: CASGGEESYEQYF
d_call: .; j_call: TRBJ1-1; v_call: TRBV20-1; clone_size: many; cdr3_nt: TGCAGTGCTAGTGGCAGGCGCTTGAACACTGAAGCTTTCTTT; cdr3_aa: CSASGRRLNTEAFF
d_call: TRBD1; j_call: TRBJ1-4; v_call: TRBV4-3; clone_size: many; cdr3_nt: TGCGCCAGCAGCCAAGATCATCAGGGGGAAGAAGAAAAACTGTTTTTT; cdr3_aa: CASSQDHQGEEEKLFF
d_call: .; j_call: TRBJ2-3; v_call: TRBV29-1; clone_size: many; cdr3_nt: TGCAGCACTCACCCGGGACTTAGCACAGATACGCAGTATTTT; cdr3_aa: CSTHPGLSTDTQYF
d_call: TRBD1; j_call: TRBJ2-1; v_call: TRBV7-6; clone_size: .; cdr3_nt: TGTGCCAGCAGCTCGAGGGACAGGGGTTACTCCTACAATGAGCAGTTCTTC; cdr3_aa: CASSSRDRGYSYNEQFF
d_call: TRBD2; j_call: TRBJ2-1; v_call: TRBV7-2; clone_size: few; cdr3_nt: TGTGCCAGCAGCTTATTGGCGGGAGTAATCTACAATGAGCAGTTCTTC; cdr3_aa: CASSLLAGVIYNEQFF
d_call: .; j_call: TRBJ1-1; v_call: TRBV12-3/TRBV12-4; clone_size: many; cdr3_nt: TGTGCCAGCAGTGTACGTCCCGGGAGTAGGGACACTGAAGCTTTCTTT; cdr3_aa: CASSVRPGSRDTEAFF
d_call: .; j_call: TRBJ2-1; v_call: TRBV3-1; clone_size: .; cdr3_nt: TGTGCCAGCAGCCAAGAATTGGTTGACGGCGAAAGCTCCTACAATGAGCAGTTCTTC; cdr3_aa: CASSQELVDGESSYNEQFF
d_call: .; j_call: TRBJ2-1; v_call: TRBV2; clone_size: many; cdr3_nt: TGTGCCAGCAGAGCGGGACAGGAGCAGTTCTTC; cdr3_aa: CASRAGQEQFF
d_call: .; j_call: TRBJ2-7; v_call: TRBV9; clone_size: many; cdr3_nt: TGTGCCAGCAGCGTAGCCGGGACCCGTGGGGAGCAGTACTTC; cdr3_aa: CASSVAGTRGEQYF
d_call: .; j_call: TRBJ2-7; v_call: TRBV21-1; clone_size: many; cdr3_nt: TGTGCCAGCAGCAAGGAACCCAGTTACGAGCAGTACTTC; cdr3_aa: CASSKEPSYEQYF
d_call: .; j_call: TRBJ1-2; v_call: TRBV20-1; clone_size: many; cdr3_nt: TGCAGTGCTAGAGATAGTGGGCTCGGTCGGAACTATGGCTACACCTTC; cdr3_aa: CSARDSGLGRNYGYTF
d_call: TRBD2; j_call: TRBJ2-7; v_call: TRBV4-3; clone_size: many; cdr3_nt: TGCGCCAGCAGCCAATCACCTAGCGGGGGCTCCTACGAGCAGTACTTC; cdr3_aa: CASSQSPSGGSYEQYF
d_call: .; j_call: TRBJ1-2; v_call: TRBV3-1; clone_size: few; cdr3_nt: TGTGCCAGCAGCTTCGACACGAGGGATGGCTACACCTTC; cdr3_aa: CASSFDTRDGYTF
d_call: .; j_call: TRBJ2-2; v_call: TRBV13; clone_size: many; cdr3_nt: TGTGCCAGCAGCACTAGGGGGAGAGACACCGGGGAGCTGTTTTTT; cdr3_aa: CASSTRGRDTGELFF
d_call: .; j_call: TRBJ2-1; v_call: TRBV7-2; clone_size: many; cdr3_nt: TGTGCCAGCAGCTCCCTTGGAGAGCCGCAGTTCTTC; cdr3_aa: CASSSLGEPQFF
d_call: TRBD1; j_call: TRBJ1-5; v_call: TRBV7-3; clone_size: many; cdr3_nt: TGTGCCAGCAGCTTAGACAGGGTTCAGCCCCAGCATTTT; cdr3_aa: CASSLDRVQPQHF
d_call: TRBD2; j_call: TRBJ2-5; v_call: TRBV11-2; clone_size: many; cdr3_nt: TGTGCCAGCAGCTTAATTGGCCTAGGTAGCGGGGGGGCCCAAGAGACCCAGTACTTC; cdr3_aa: CASSLIGLGSGGAQETQYF
d_call: .; j_call: TRBJ2-2; v_call: TRBV20-1; clone_size: many; cdr3_nt: TGCAGTGCTAGCAGGGGGACTTTCGGGGAGCTGTTTTTT; cdr3_aa: CSASRGTFGELFF
d_call: .; j_call: TRBJ2-5; v_call: TRBV5-1; clone_size: many; cdr3_nt: TGCGCCAGCAGCTTGGTGTCGCCGCAAGAGACCCAGTACTTC; cdr3_aa: CASSLVSPQETQYF
d_call: TRBD2; j_call: TRBJ2-7; v_call: TRBV3-1; clone_size: few; cdr3_nt: TGTGCCAGCAGCCAGAGAGTGGGACTAGCGGGAGTACTAAGGACCTACGAGCAGTACTTC; cdr3_aa: CASSQRVGLAGVLRTYEQYF
d_call: .; j_call: TRBJ1-1; v_call: TRBV6-5; clone_size: .; cdr3_nt: TGTGCCAGCAGTTACCAGCAAGCAGGGTATGGAACTGAAGCTTTCTTT; cdr3_aa: CASSYQQAGYGTEAFF
d_call: .; j_call: TRBJ2-7; v_call: TRBV3-1; clone_size: many; cdr3_nt: TGTGCCAGCAGCCAAGTTGTTAGATCCGAGCAGTACTTC; cdr3_aa: CASSQVVRSEQYF
d_call: .; j_call: TRBJ2-2; v_call: TRBV6-1; clone_size: .; cdr3_nt: TGTGCCAGCAAGAGGGAGGATTGGGGCACCGGGGAGCTGTTTTTT; cdr3_aa: CASKREDWGTGELFF
d_call: TRBD2; j_call: TRBJ2-2; v_call: TRBV20-1; clone_size: many; cdr3_nt: TGCAGTGGACAAACCAGCGGGATCAACACCGGGGAGCTGTTTTTT; cdr3_aa: CSGQTSGINTGELFF
d_call: .; j_call: TRBJ2-7; v_call: TRBV4-3; clone_size: many; cdr3_nt: TGCGCCAGCAGCCAAGGGAGTGGGTACGAGCAGTACTTC; cdr3_aa: CASSQGSGYEQYF
d_call: .; j_call: TRBJ2-1; v_call: TRBV11-2; clone_size: .; cdr3_nt: TGTGCCAGCAGCCGAGCCCGTACACAGGGCAATGAGCAGTTCTTC; cdr3_aa: CASSRARTQGNEQFF
d_call: .; j_call: TRBJ1-2; v_call: TRBV5-1; clone_size: many; cdr3_nt: TGCGCCAGCAGCCAGGGACCTAACTATGGCTACACCTTC; cdr3_aa: CASSQGPNYGYTF
d_call: TRBD1; j_call: TRBJ1-2; v_call: TRBV9; clone_size: many; cdr3_nt: TGTGCCAGCAGCCCTGGCGGGACAGCGGACTATGGCTACACCTTC; cdr3_aa: CASSPGGTADYGYTF
d_call: .; j_call: TRBJ1-6; v_call: TRBV28; clone_size: many; cdr3_nt: TGTGCCAGCAGTTTGCAGGACTATAATTCACCCCTCCACTTT; cdr3_aa: CASSLQDYNSPLHF
d_call: TRBD2; j_call: TRBJ2-7; v_call: TRBV20-1; clone_size: many; cdr3_nt: TGCAGTGCTAGAGGTGGACTAGAACCCGACGAGCAGTACTTC; cdr3_aa: CSARGGLEPDEQYF
d_call: .; j_call: TRBJ1-1; v_call: TRBV5-1; clone_size: many; cdr3_nt: TGCGCCAGCAGCCGTAACGGACAGAACACTGAAGCTTTCTTT; cdr3_aa: CASSRNGQNTEAFF
d_call: TRBD2; j_call: TRBJ2-5; v_call: TRBV10-2; clone_size: many; cdr3_nt: TGCGCCAGCAGTGAGTCACTAGCGGGACCCTTTCAAGAGACCCAGTACTTC; cdr3_aa: CASSESLAGPFQETQYF
d_call: TRBD2; j_call: TRBJ2-7; v_call: TRBV15; clone_size: many; cdr3_nt: TGTGCCACCAGCAGAGAGACGGGAGGGTCCTACGAGCAGTACTTC; cdr3_aa: CATSRETGGSYEQYF
d_call: TRBD1; j_call: TRBJ2-7; v_call: TRBV25-1; clone_size: many; cdr3_nt: TGTGCCAGCAGTGCGACAGGGTTTCACGAGCAGTACTTC; cdr3_aa: CASSATGFHEQYF
d_call: .; j_call: TRBJ2-2; v_call: TRBV5-1; clone_size: many; cdr3_nt: TGCGCCAGCAGCTTTTCACCGAACACCGGGGAGCTGTTTTTT; cdr3_aa: CASSFSPNTGELFF
d_call: TRBD2; j_call: TRBJ2-5; v_call: TRBV5-6; clone_size: few; cdr3_nt: TGTGCCAGCAACGACTGGGGGGGGACTCTGCCGTTTGGAGAGACCCAGTACTTC; cdr3_aa: CASNDWGGTLPFGETQYF
d_call: TRBD1; j_call: TRBJ2-7; v_call: TRBV5-1; clone_size: many; cdr3_nt: TGCGCCAGCAGCTGGGGGACAGTGGAGACCTACGAGCAGTACTTC; cdr3_aa: CASSWGTVETYEQYF
d_call: .; j_call: TRBJ2-7; v_call: TRBV5-1; clone_size: .; cdr3_nt: TGCGCCAGCAGCTTGCTTGGCAACGAGAAGTACTTC; cdr3_aa: CASSLLGNEKYF
d_call: .; j_call: TRBJ2-1; v_call: TRBV15; clone_size: many; cdr3_nt: TGTGCCACCAGCAGGGGTCTGAGGCTCGGAGGGATCTACAATGAGCAGTTCTTC; cdr3_aa: CATSRGLRLGGIYNEQFF
d_call: .; j_call: TRBJ1-1; v_call: TRBV7-9; clone_size: many; cdr3_nt: TGTGCCAGCACCACAGGGTCCACTGAAGCTTTCTTT; cdr3_aa: CASTTGSTEAFF
d_call: TRBD1; j_call: TRBJ1-6; v_call: TRBV27; clone_size: many; cdr3_nt: TGTGCCAGCAGTTTCACCCACAGCCCGACAGGGAATTCACCCCTCCACTTT; cdr3_aa: CASSFTHSPTGNSPLHF
d_call: TRBD2; j_call: TRBJ2-7; v_call: TRBV7-2; clone_size: many; cdr3_nt: TGTGCCAGCAGTTGGGGACTAGCGAGCCTAGGGTACGAGCAGTACTTC; cdr3_aa: CASSWGLASLGYEQYF
d_call: .; j_call: TRBJ2-3; v_call: TRBV5-1; clone_size: few; cdr3_nt: TGCGCCAGCAGCTGGGACGGGGTACCAGATACGCAGTATTTT; cdr3_aa: CASSWDGVPDTQYF
d_call: .; j_call: TRBJ2-3; v_call: TRBV29-1; clone_size: many; cdr3_nt: TGCAGCGTTGATATAGTTTCGAGCACAGATACGCAGTATTTT; cdr3_aa: CSVDIVSSTDTQYF
d_call: TRBD2; j_call: TRBJ2-1; v_call: TRBV5-5; clone_size: many; cdr3_nt: TGTGCCAGCAGTCTTCTTGGAGCGGGGGGGCACAATGAGCAGTTCTTC; cdr3_aa: CASSLLGAGGHNEQFF